Presented here are 13 T cell receptor beta chains from one specimen sequenced in a study of T cells in Graves' hyperthyroidism and ophthalmopathy. Amplification of TCR beta CDR3 regions used RNA as the template. In the first-round RT-PCR of the TCR CDR3, the HTBI primer set was used. Using its own MiXCR run on the multiplex PCR reads, TCRdb lists one record per CDR3 protein. Of around 420,000 distinct CDR3 sequences in the sample, approximately 14% were seen once. The sample was blood. The receptor set was obtained from a woman younger than 35 with Graves' hyperthyroidism.

This clonotype was counted between two and nine times. The chain has TRBV5-6 and TRBJ2-7, with D perhaps being TRBD1 or TRBD2 (5 bases each). Trimming shortened V by 5 bases and J by 2 bases, and 14 bases separated the two germline ends. The CDR3 consists of 14 residues. Per the germline V gene, CDR1 is SGHDT and CDR2 is YYEEEE. The CDR3 sequence: CASSRGRSTYEQYF. CDR3 in DNA: TGTGCCAGCAGTCGGGGACGATCGACCTACGAGCAGTACTTC.

V usage is TRBV29-1 and J usage is TRBJ2-2; D ambiguous. V lost 5 bases and J 0 bases, leaving 10 bases between the germline ends. This CDR3 comprises 14 residues. Looked up from germline, CDR1 is SQVTM and CDR2 is ANQGSEA. CDR3: CSVLKVANTGELFF. In nucleotides, the CDR3 is TGCAGCGTTCTAAAGGTGGCGAACACCGGGGAGCTGTTTTTT.

This clonotype was detected a few times. The chain joins TRBV7-9 to TRBJ2-1; 7 bases are shared with TRBD1. V was pared by 2 bases and J by 4 bases, with 11 bases of the junction left unmatched. This CDR3 has 17 residues. Germline values: CDR1 SEHNR, CDR2 FQNEAQ (reference sequence). As DNA, the CDR3 is TGTGCCAGCAGCTTAAACCCAGGGACAGATCCGTACAATGAGCAGTTCTTC. Amino acid sequence: CASSLNPGTDPYNEQFF.

This clonotype was found many times. CDR3 sequence (DNA): TGTGCCAGCAGCTTAGAGGGGGGAGGCAAAAACATTCAGTACTTC. Protein product: CASSLEGGGKNIQYF. The V call is TRBV7-8, the J call TRBJ2-4; D possibly uses TRBD1 or TRBD2 (6 bases each). Germline V gene data show CDR1 as SGHVS and CDR2 as FQNEAQ. Trimming stripped 1 base from V and 3 bases from J, with 10 bases between. The CDR3 covers 15 residues.

This clonotype was picked up many times. The chain employs TRBV12-3 or TRBV12-4 and TRBJ2-2, with 11 bases aligning to TRBD2. This CDR3 contains 18 residues. With 8 bases clipped from V and 3 bases from J, the junction kept 14 bases outside the gene matches. The CDR3 spells CASVGLAGPLLYTGELFF. The CDR3 region has the DNA TGTGCCAGCGTAGGACTAGCGGGTCCTCTTTTGTACACCGGGGAGCTGTTTTTT.

There are many counts of this clonotype. The J gene is TRBJ1-1, the V gene TRBV6-4; D may be TRBD1 (5 bases). The CDR3 covers 13 residues. Germline assignment: CDR1 MRHNA and CDR2 SNTAGT. V was clipped by 2 bases and J by 4 bases, with 8 bases between them. CDR3: CASSDRGGTEAFF. CDR3 nucleotide sequence: TGTGCCAGCAGTGACAGGGGCGGCACTGAAGCTTTCTTT.

This clonotype came up many times. The genes are TRBV20-1 and TRBJ2-7, with D possibly TRBD1 on 6 matching bases. Trimming stripped 6 bases from V and 4 bases from J, with 16 bases between. This CDR3 is built from 13 residues. The germline V gene encodes CDR1 DFQATT and CDR2 SNEGSKA (reference sequence). For the CDR3, the DNA is TGCAGTGCCCGGGGACACTCCGATTACGAGCAGTACTTC. Its translation is CSARGHSDYEQYF.

This clonotype has at least ten counts. The chain joins TRBV25-1 to TRBJ2-7; tentatively, D is TRBD2 (5 bases). The CDR3 contains 15 residues. V lost 0 bases, J lost 7 bases, and 16 bases lay in between. CDR1 is MGHDK and CDR2 is SYGVNS in the germline V gene. CDR3 in amino acids: CASSEYRSGKLEQYF. CDR3 DNA: TGTGCCAGCAGTGAATATCGCTCGGGGAAACTAGAGCAGTACTTC.

This clonotype was counted at least ten times. This sequence joins TRBV27 and TRBJ1-5; TRBD1 agrees at 8 bases. V trimming: 3 bases; J trimming: 5 bases; junction bases outside the gene matches: 3. Germline V gene sequence: CDR1 MNHEY, CDR2 SMNVEV (reference sequence). The CDR3 runs 14 residues. The CDR3 sequence: CASSLTGEDQPQHF. The CDR3 coding sequence is TGTGCCAGCAGTTTGACAGGGGAGGATCAGCCCCAGCATTTT.

The J gene is TRBJ2-1, the V gene TRBV11-2; 7 nucleotides agree with TRBD2. This CDR3 comprises 16 residues. Germline V gene sequence: CDR1 SGHAT, CDR2 FQNNGV. J lost 3 bases, V lost 5 bases, and 10 bases had no gene match. The chain's CDR3 is CASSLIGAGDYNEQFF. CDR3 coding DNA: TGTGCCAGCAGCCTTATAGGCGCGGGGGACTACAATGAGCAGTTCTTC.

This clonotype was counted at least ten times. The chain links TRBV2 to TRBJ2-5; 7 bases match TRBD2. Germline CDR1 is SNHLY and CDR2 is FYNNEI. This CDR3 is built from 15 residues. V dropped 6 bases and J dropped 5; count of bases not matched to a gene: 12. CDR3 bases: TGTGCCAGCAGGGCTAATGAGGGAGGGCCGGAGACCCAGTACTTC. The encoded protein is CASRANEGGPETQYF.

This clonotype was counted a few times. V gene TRBV24-1 combines with J gene TRBJ2-2; D ambiguous. The CDR3 extends over 13 amino acids. With 6 bases removed from V and 4 bases from J, the gap between germline ends came to 8 bases. CDR1 and CDR2 from the germline V gene are KGHDR and SFDVKD. The CDR3 sequence is CATSFEPTGELFF. DNA for the CDR3: TGTGCCACCAGTTTTGAACCCACCGGGGAGCTGTTTTTT.

This chain uses TRBV7-2 with TRBJ2-7; tentative D call: TRBD1 (5 bases). Germline loops: CDR1 SGHTA, CDR2 FQGNSA. The CDR3 has 13 amino acids. Between the trimmed V and J ends, which lost 11 bases and 1 base, there was a span of 15 bases. The CDR3 DNA is TGTGCCGCCTCGACAGCGCCTTCCTACGAGCAGTACTTC. Its translation: CAASTAPSYEQYF.